This TCR beta chain stems from a study of post-analysis software for immune sequencing data (dated by TCRdb to 2014 to 2015). About the full investigation: Recorded disease courses included relapsing-remitting, secondary progressive and progressive-relapsing multiple sclerosis, with some patients lacking subtype annotation. The patient repertoires were compared against 10 to 12 previously published healthy control repertoires obtained from donors aged about 6 to 25 years. A subset of samples was prepared in parallel using single-end sample barcoding, then pooled and co-amplified after Illumina adapter ligation.

The library came from PCR. Data came from an Illumina HiSeq 2500. To reduce PCR and sequencing biases, unique molecular identifiers were incorporated into the TCR beta cDNA libraries. About 500,000 cDNA molecules were obtained for every 1 to 10 million input T cells, so each molecule roughly corresponded to one T cell. Patient libraries were prepared and sequenced with the same protocol used for the earlier healthy control dataset. Within a given batch, samples were prepared together, multiplexed and sequenced on the same HiSeq lane. The study's own analysis went as follows. Raw barcoded reads were processed with MIGEC, and single-read molecular identifier groups were discarded before consensus assembly and CDR3 extraction. Clonotype tables were post-analysed with VDJtools, normalizing diversity by down-sampling all datasets to the smallest sample size. To correct batch-related cross-sample contamination, repertoire overlap clustering matched CDR3 amino acid sequences but not nucleotide sequences. Using fastp at Q25 and MiXCR, TCRdb reprocessed the public reads and kept productive beta chains. Rows with a matching CDR3 protein are joined into one entry that keeps the most common DNA and genes. The V and J calls and clone size are TCRdb's, not the authors'. The sample records around 440,000 distinct CDR3 sequences, approximately 45% of which are singletons. The ten largest clones represent about 12% of the sample.

CDR1 is given as SGHTA and CDR2 as FQGTGA, both from the germline V gene. Measured from the cysteine to the phenylalanine, the CDR3 is 13 residues long. Only CDR3 DNA is held: 39 bases, read in frame from base 1. V lost 8 bases and J lost 6 bases; the stretch between them is 16 bases long. To demonstrate the VDJtools post-analysis software, TCR beta repertoires were profiled from the peripheral blood of 13 young patients with multiple sclerosis. Multiple sclerosis patients were children and adolescents aged roughly 6 to 16 years. A note on this clonotype: Its binding antigen is unknown. Base qualities were left out, and no much larger clone turns up one base away.

Study-level results and caveats: Patients showed significantly higher frequencies than controls for five TRBV segments, among them TRBV5-6, TRBV5-1 and TRBV20-1. Direct clustering with F measure showed strong co-clustering of samples prepared in the same batch, prompting a batch-effect correction. The control group was slightly older than the multiple sclerosis patient group. Normalized Chao1 diversity was significantly lower in multiple sclerosis patients than controls, suggesting substantial peripheral T-cell clonal expansion.

This clonotype originated in a girl between 10 and 17 years old with multiple sclerosis. Recombination linked TRBV7-3 to TRBJ1-2; a weak D assignment points to TRBD1 (5 bases agree). Sequenced sample: blood. DNA sequence: TGTGCCAGCGCAGGGCAGGGAGTCGATGGCTACACCTTC. Its translation reads: CASAGQGVDGYTF.